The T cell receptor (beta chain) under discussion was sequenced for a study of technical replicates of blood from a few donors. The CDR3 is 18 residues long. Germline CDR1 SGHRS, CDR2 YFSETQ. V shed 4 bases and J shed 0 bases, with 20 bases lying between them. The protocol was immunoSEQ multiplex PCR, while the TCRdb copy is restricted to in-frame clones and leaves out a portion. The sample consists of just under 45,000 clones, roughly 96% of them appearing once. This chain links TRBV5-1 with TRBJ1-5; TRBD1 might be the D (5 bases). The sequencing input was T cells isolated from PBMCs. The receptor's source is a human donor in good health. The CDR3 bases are TGCGCCAGCAGCCCCCTACCGTATCGACAGAATAGCAATCAGCCCCAGCATTTT. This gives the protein CASSPLPYRQNSNQPQHF.